This entry describes one T cell receptor beta chain. Its antigen is currently unknown. The data were taken from a study of Graves' ophthalmopathy and Graves' hyperthyroidism. General observations from the study: Blood also carried most expanded thyroid clonotypes exceeding 0.001 frequency. Ophthalmopathy versus stable hyperthyroidism: 13-signature model gave 87.88% sensitivity, 75% to 82% specificity.

Newly diagnosed, the hyperthyroidism patients had under 2 months' duration and were aged 18 to 65. Clinicians diagnosed using symptoms, serum thyroxine, TRAb, thyroid ultrasound and orbital computed tomography. Germline CDR1 LNHDA, CDR2 SQIVND (reference sequence). The CDR3 loop spans 14 amino acids. Scientists amplified the TCR beta CDR3 regions from RNA transcripts. The authors performed first-round RT-PCR with HTBI primers and then a second-round multiplex PCR. A single record per CDR3 protein comes from TCRdb applying MiXCR to the multiplex PCR reads. The profile shows about 500,000 distinct CDR3 sequences, just under 40% of them singletons.

Material: peripheral blood or thyroid tissue (not recorded which). The rearrangement links TRBV19 to TRBJ2-7, with TRBD1 matching 7 bases. With the DNA end fitting TRBJ2-4 better, the J assignment may be wrong. This clonotype was obtained from an adult man with Graves' hyperthyroidism. This chain's CDR3 is CASSPRDSKNIQYF. The CDR3 DNA is TGTGCCAGTAGTCCCCGGGACAGCAAAAACATTCAGTACTTC.